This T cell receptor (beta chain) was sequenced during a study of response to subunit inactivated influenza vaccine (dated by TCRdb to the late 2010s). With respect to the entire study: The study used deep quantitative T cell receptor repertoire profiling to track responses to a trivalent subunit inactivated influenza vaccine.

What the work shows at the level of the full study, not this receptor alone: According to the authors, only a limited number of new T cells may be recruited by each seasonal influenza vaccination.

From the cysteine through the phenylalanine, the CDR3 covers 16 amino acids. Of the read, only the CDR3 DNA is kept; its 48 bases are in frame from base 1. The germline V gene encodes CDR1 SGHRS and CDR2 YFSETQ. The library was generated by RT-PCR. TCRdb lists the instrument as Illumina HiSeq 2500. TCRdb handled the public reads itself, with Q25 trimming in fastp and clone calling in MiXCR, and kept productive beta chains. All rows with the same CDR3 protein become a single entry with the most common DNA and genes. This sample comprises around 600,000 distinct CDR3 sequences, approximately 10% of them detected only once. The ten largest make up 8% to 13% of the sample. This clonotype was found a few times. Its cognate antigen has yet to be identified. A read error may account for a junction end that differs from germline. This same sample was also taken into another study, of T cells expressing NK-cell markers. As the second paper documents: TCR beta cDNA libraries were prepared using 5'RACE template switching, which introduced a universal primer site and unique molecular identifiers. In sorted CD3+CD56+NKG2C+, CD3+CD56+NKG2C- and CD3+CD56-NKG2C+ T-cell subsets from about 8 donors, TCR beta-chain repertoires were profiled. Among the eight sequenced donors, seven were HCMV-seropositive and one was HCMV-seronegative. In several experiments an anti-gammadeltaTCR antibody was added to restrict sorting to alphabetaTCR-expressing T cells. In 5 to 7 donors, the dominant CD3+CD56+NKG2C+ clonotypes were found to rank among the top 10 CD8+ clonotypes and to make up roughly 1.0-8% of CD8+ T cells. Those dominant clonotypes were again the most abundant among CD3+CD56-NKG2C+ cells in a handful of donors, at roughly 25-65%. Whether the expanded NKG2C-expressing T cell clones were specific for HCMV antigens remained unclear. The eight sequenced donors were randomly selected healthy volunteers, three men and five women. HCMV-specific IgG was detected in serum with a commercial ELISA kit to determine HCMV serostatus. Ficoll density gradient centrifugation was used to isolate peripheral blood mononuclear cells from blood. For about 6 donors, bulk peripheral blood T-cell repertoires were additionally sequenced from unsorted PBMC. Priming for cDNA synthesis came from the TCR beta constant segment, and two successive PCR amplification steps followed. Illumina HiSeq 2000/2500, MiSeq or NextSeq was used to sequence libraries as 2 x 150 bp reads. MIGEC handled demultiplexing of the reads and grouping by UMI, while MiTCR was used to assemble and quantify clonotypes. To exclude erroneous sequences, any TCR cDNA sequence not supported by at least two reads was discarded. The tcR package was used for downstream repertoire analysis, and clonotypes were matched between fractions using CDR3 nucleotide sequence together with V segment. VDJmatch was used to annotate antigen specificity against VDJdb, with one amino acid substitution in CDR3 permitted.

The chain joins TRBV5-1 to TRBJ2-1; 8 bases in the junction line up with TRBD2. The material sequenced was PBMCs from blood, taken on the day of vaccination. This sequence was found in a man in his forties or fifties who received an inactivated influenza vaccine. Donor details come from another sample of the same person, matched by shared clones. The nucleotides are TGCGCCAGCGGCTTTTCGGGCGGGGGGCCCTACAATGAGCAGTTCTTC. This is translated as CASGFSGGGPYNEQFF.